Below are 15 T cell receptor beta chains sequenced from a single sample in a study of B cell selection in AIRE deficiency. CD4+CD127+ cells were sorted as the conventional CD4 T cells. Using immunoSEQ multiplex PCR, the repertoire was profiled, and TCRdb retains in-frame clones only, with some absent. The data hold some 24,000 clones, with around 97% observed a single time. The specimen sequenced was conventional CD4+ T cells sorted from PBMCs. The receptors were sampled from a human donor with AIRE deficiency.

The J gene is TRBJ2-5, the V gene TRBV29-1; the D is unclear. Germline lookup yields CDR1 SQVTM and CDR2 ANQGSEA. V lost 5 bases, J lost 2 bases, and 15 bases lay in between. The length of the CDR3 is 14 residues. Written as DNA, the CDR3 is TGCAGCGTTTGCGTCTTAGTAGAGCAAGAGACCCAGTACTTC. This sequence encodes CSVCVLVEQETQYF.

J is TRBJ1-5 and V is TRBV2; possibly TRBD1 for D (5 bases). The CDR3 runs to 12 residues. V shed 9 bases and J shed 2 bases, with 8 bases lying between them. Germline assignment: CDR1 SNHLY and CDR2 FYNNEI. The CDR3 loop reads CASWDGNQPQHF. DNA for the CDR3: TGTGCCAGTTGGGACGGCAATCAGCCCCAGCATTTT.

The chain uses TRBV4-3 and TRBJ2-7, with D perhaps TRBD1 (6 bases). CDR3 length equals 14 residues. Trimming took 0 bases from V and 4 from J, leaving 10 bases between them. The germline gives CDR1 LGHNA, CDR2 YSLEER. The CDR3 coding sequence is TGCGCCAGCAGCCAAGAAACAGGGTGGTACGAGCAGTACTTC. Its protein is CASSQETGWYEQYF.

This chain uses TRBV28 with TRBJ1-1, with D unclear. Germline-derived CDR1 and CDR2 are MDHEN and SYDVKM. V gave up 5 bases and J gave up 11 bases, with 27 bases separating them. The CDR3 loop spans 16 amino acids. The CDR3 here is CASSAPPGDPLGWAFF. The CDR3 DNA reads TGTGCCAGCAGTGCCCCCCCCGGCGACCCTCTGGGGTGGGCTTTCTTT.

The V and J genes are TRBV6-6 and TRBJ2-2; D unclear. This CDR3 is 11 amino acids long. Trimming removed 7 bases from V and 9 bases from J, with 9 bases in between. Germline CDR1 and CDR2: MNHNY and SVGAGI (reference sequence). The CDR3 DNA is TGTGCCAGCACTAAGGGCCGGGAGCTGTTTTTT. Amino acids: CASTKGRELFF.

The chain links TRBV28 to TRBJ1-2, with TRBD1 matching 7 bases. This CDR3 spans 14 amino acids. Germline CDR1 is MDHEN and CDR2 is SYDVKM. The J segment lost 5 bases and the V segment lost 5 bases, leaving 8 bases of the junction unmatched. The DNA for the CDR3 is TGTGCCAGCAGTCTTAACAGGGGAGGTTATGGCTACACCTTC. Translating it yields CASSLNRGGYGYTF.

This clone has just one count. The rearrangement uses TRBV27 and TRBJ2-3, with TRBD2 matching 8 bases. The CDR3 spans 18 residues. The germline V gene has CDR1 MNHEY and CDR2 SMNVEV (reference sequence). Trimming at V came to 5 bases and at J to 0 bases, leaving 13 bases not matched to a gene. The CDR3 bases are TGTGCCAGCAGTCGACGTTCGGGAGGGGGGACTAGCACAGATACGCAGTATTTT. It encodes CASSRRSGGGTSTDTQYF.

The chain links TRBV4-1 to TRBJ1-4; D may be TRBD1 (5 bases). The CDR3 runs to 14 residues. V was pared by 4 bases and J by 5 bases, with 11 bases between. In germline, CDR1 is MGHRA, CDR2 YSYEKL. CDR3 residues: CASSPGRINEKLFF. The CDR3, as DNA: TGCGCCAGCAGCCCGGGACGCATAAATGAAAAACTGTTTTTT.

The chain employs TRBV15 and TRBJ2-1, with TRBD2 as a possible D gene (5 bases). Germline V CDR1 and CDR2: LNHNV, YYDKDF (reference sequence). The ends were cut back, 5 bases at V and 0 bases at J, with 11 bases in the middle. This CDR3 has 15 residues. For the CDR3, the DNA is TGTGCCACCAGCGGACTTCCAAGCTCCTACAATGAGCAGTTCTTC. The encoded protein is CATSGLPSSYNEQFF.

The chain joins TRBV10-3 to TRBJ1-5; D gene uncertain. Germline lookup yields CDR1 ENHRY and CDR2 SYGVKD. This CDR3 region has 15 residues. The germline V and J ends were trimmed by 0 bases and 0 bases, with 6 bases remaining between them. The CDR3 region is CAISESQPSNQPQHF. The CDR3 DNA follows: TGTGCCATCAGTGAGTCCCAGCCTAGCAATCAGCCCCAGCATTTT.

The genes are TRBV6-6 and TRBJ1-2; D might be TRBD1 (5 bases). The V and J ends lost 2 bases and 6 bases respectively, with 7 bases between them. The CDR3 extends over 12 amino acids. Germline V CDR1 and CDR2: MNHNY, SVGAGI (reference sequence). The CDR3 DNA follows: TGTGCCAGCAGTTACGACAGCAATGGCTACACCTTC. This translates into CASSYDSNGYTF.

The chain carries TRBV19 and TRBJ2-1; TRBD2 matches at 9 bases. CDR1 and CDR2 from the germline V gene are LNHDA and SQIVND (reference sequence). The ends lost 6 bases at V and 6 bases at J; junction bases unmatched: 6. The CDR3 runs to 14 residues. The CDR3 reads CASSLSGRRNEQFF. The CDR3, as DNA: TGTGCCAGTAGCCTTAGCGGGAGACGCAATGAGCAGTTCTTC.

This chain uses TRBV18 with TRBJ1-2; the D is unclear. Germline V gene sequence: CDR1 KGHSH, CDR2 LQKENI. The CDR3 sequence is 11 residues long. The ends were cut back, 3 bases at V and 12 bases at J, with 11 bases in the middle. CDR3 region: CASSPGGDHTF. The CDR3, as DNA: TGTGCCAGCTCACCCGGCGGGGATCACACCTTC.

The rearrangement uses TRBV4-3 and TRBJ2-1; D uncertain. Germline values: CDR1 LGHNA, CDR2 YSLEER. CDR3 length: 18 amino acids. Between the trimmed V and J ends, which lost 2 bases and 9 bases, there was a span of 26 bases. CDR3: CASSQLPHSRLSNGEQFF. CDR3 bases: TGCGCCAGCAGCCAATTGCCGCATTCCCGATTGTCTAATGGTGAGCAGTTCTTC.

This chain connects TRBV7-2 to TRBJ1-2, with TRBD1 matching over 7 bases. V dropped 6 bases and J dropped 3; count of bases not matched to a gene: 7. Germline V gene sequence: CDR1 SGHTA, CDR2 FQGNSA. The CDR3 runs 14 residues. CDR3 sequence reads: CASRQQGMDYGYTF. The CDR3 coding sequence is TGTGCCAGCAGACAACAGGGGATGGACTATGGCTACACCTTC.